The 15 T cell receptor beta chains reported below all come from one sample, sequenced in a study of T cell changes during pregnancy in multiple sclerosis. Only in-frame clones appear in the TCRdb table, and some are missing; sequencing was by immunoSEQ multiplex PCR. The sample gives 40,000 to 45,000 clones, 89% of which show up once; roughly 1.1% is in the top ten. Specimen: CD4+ T cells from peripheral blood mononuclear cells, collected in the first trimester of pregnancy. These receptors were taken from a female donor with multiple sclerosis, enrolled in a pregnancy study.

This rearrangement joins TRBV25-1 to TRBJ1-2; a weak D match, TRBD1 (5 bases). The V end lost 1 base, the J end lost 8 bases, and 11 bases lay between the germline ends. This CDR3 spans 13 amino acids. Germline CDR1 MGHDK, CDR2 SYGVNS. This chain's CDR3 is CASSEWQGSGYTF. The CDR3 DNA follows: TGTGCCAGCAGTGAATGGCAGGGTTCGGGCTACACCTTC.

The V gene is TRBV2, the J gene TRBJ1-4; D not resolved. This CDR3 region has 14 residues. Germline lookup yields CDR1 SNHLY and CDR2 FYNNEI. Trimming shortened V by 4 bases and J by 5 bases, and 11 bases separated the two germline ends. CDR3 DNA: TGTGCCAGCAGTGTCCGGGGAATAAATGAAAAACTGTTTTTT. It yields the protein CASSVRGINEKLFF.

The chain is built from TRBV9 and TRBJ2-5, with 7 bases aligning to TRBD2. This CDR3 spans 16 amino acids. V lost 0 bases and J lost 5; bases outside the gene matches: 10. From germline, CDR1 is SGDLS and CDR2 YYNGEE. Here the CDR3 reads CASSVVLGGGAETQYF. Written as DNA, the CDR3 is TGTGCCAGCAGCGTAGTGTTGGGGGGAGGGGCCGAGACCCAGTACTTC.

V and J are TRBV4-1 and TRBJ2-7, with D possibly matching TRBD1 (7 bases). CDR3 length equals 15 residues. V was trimmed by 1 base and J by 5 bases, leaving 15 bases between them. Per germline, CDR1 MGHRA and CDR2 YSYEKL. The CDR3 region has the DNA TGCGCCAGCAGCCAAGGAAATAGCAGGGGGGACGAGCAGTACTTC. This translates into CASSQGNSRGDEQYF.

This chain joins TRBV30 and TRBJ1-2; D call uncertain. Germline V CDR1 and CDR2: GTSNPN, SVGIG (reference sequence). The CDR3 length is 12 residues. V lost 3 bases to trimming and J lost 4 bases, with 9 bases between them. CDR3 region: CAWRGGPYGYTF. CDR3 DNA: TGTGCCTGGAGAGGCGGGCCCTATGGCTACACCTTC.

V is TRBV7-6 and J is TRBJ1-6, with a tentative D call TRBD1 (5 bases). Trimming took off 4 bases at V and 10 bases at J, with 14 bases between the two ends. Per the germline V gene, CDR1 is SGHVS and CDR2 is FNYEAQ. There are 14 residues in the CDR3. The DNA of the CDR3 is TGTGCCAGCAGCTCCTTTGGGGCCGAGTCACCCCTCCACTTT. Encoded protein: CASSSFGAESPLHF.

The gene calls are TRBV4-1 and TRBJ2-5; TRBD2 matches 8 bases. This CDR3 region has 15 residues. Germline CDR1 MGHRA, CDR2 YSYEKL. J was trimmed by 5 bases and V by 2 bases; bases with no gene match: 7. CDR3 region: CASSQTGLAPETQYF. Here the CDR3 DNA reads TGCGCCAGCAGCCAAACCGGACTAGCACCCGAGACCCAGTACTTC.

The genes are TRBV28 and TRBJ2-5; no reliable D call. The V and J ends lost 8 bases and 2 bases respectively, with 6 bases between them. This CDR3 has 11 residues. Germline V lookup: CDR1 MDHEN, CDR2 SYDVKM. CDR3 DNA: TGTGCCAGCCAATCACAAGAGACCCAGTACTTC. It specifies CASQSQETQYF.

The chain links TRBV7-7 to TRBJ2-5; 8 bases agree with TRBD1. V shed 5 bases and J 5 bases; nucleotides not matched to a gene: 7. This CDR3 is built from 14 residues. Germline CDR1 SSHAT, CDR2 FNYEAQ (reference sequence). The CDR3: CASSGQGKGETQYF. DNA for the CDR3: TGTGCCAGCAGCGGACAGGGTAAAGGCGAGACCCAGTACTTC.

This chain links TRBV19 with TRBJ2-7; 8 nucleotides align to TRBD1. Per germline, CDR1 LNHDA and CDR2 SQIVND (reference sequence). V gave up 7 bases and J gave up 2 bases; unmatched junction bases: 4. This CDR3 comprises 13 residues. CDR3 nucleotides: TGTGCCAGTAAGCGACAGGGGACCTACGAGCAGTACTTC. Translated: CASKRQGTYEQYF. Full variable domain (remainder filled in from reference TRBV19 and TRBJ2-7): DGGITQSPKYLFRKEGQNVTLSCEQNLNHDAMYWYRQDPGQGLRLIYYSQIVNDFQKGDIAEGYSVSREKKESFPLTVTSAQKNPTAFYLCASKRQGTYEQYFGPGTRLTVT.

The J gene is TRBJ2-7, the V gene TRBV19; TRBD1 aligns across 7 bases. The length of the CDR3 is 15 residues. The V gene's germline CDR1 is LNHDA and CDR2 SQIVND (reference sequence). J gave up 3 bases and V 5 bases, and 10 bases lay outside the gene matches. CDR3 DNA: TGTGCCAGTAGTCAGCCGGGACAGAGAATCTACGAGCAGTACTTC. As protein: CASSQPGQRIYEQYF.

J is TRBJ2-2 and V is TRBV19; 7 bases match TRBD1. CDR1 LNHDA and CDR2 SQIVND come from the germline V gene (reference sequence). The trim removed 9 bases at V and 7 bases at J, leaving 14 bases unmatched. This CDR3 has 15 residues. DNA of the CDR3: TGTGCCAGCCGGACCGGGACAGAATATATCGGGGAGCTGTTTTTT. The encoded protein is CASRTGTEYIGELFF.

This chain connects TRBV29-1 to TRBJ2-3; 7 positions match TRBD1. Germline values: CDR1 SQVTM, CDR2 ANQGSEA. This CDR3 is 12 amino acids long. V lost 7 bases to trimming and J lost 4 bases; unmatched junction nucleotides: 5. The CDR3 sequence: CSALTGSDTQYF. CDR3 DNA: TGCAGCGCTCTGACAGGGTCAGATACGCAGTATTTT.

This chain joins TRBV15 and TRBJ2-5; 7 nucleotides agree with TRBD1. J gave up 5 bases and V 5 bases, and 8 bases lay outside the gene matches. Germline V gene lookup returns CDR1 LNHNV and CDR2 YYDKDF (reference sequence). CDR3 size: 14 residues. CDR3 coding DNA: TGTGCCACCAGCCAGAACAGGGGTGGGGAGACCCAGTACTTC. It encodes CATSQNRGGETQYF.

The V call is TRBV6-5, the J call TRBJ1-5; D not certain. The germline gives CDR1 MNHEY, CDR2 SVGAGI. V lost 5 bases to trimming and J lost 2 bases, with 13 bases between them. The CDR3 has 15 amino acids. The DNA of the CDR3 is TGTGCCAGCAGTCGGACGGCTAGCGGCAATCAGCCCCAGCATTTT. Translating it yields CASSRTASGNQPQHF.